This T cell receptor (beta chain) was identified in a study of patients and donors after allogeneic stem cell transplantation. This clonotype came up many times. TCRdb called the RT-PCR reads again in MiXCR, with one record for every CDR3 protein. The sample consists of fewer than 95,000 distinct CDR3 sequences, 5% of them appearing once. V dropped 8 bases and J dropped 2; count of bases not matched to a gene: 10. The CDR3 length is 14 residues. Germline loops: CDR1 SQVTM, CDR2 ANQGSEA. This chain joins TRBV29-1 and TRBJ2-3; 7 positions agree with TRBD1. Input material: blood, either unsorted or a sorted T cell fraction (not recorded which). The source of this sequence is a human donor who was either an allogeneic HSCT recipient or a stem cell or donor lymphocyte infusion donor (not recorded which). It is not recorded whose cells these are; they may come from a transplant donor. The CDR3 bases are TGCAGCATGTCCGGGACAGCCATCACAGATACGCAGTATTTT. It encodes CSMSGTAITDTQYF.